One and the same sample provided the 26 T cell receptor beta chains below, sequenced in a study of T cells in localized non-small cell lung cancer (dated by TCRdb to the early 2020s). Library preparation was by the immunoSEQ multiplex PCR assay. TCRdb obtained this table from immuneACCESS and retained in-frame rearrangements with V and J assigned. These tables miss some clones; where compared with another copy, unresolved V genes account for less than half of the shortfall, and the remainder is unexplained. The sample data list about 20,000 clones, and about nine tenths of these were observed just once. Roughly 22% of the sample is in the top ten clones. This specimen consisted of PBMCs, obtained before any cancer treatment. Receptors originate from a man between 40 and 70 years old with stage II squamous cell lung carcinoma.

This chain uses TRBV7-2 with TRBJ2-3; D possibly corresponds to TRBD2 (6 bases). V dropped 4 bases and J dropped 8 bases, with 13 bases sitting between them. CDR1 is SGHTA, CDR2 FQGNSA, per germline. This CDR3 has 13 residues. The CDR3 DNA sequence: TGTGCCAGCAGCTCGTCTAGCGTTGGTACGCAGTATTTT. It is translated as CASSSSSVGTQYF.

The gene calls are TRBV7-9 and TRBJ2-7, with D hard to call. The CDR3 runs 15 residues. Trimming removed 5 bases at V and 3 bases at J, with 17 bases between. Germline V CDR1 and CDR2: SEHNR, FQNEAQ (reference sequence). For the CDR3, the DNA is TGTGCCAGCAGCCCCGTGTCGGGTTATATCTACGAGCAGTACTTC. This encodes CASSPVSGYIYEQYF.

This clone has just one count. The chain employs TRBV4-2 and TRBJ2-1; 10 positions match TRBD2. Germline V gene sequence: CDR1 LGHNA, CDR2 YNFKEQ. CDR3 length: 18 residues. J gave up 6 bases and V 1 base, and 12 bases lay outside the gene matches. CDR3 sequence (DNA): TGTGCCAGCAGCCAAGCAGTCGGTGGCACTAGCGGGGTCAATGAGCAGTTCTTC. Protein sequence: CASSQAVGGTSGVNEQFF.

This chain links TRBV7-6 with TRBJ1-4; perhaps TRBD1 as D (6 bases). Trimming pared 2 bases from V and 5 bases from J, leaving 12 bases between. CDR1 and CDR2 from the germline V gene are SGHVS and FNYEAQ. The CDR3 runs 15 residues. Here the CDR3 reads CASSLTGQSNEKLFF. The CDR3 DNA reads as TGTGCCAGCAGCTTAACCGGACAGTCGAATGAAAAACTGTTTTTT. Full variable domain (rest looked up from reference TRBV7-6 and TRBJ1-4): GAGVSQSPRYKVTKRGQDVALRCDPISGHVSLYWYRQALGQGPEFLTYFNYEAQQDKSGLPNDRFSAERPEGSISTLTIQRTEQRDSAMYRCASSLTGQSNEKLFFGSGTQLSVL.

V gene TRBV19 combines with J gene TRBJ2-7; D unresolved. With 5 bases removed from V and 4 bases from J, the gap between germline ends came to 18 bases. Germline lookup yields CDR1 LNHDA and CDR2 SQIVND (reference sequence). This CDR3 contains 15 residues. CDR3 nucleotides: TGTGCCAGTAGTGGGATTTACGTCCCGTTTTACGAGCAGTACTTC. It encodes CASSGIYVPFYEQYF.

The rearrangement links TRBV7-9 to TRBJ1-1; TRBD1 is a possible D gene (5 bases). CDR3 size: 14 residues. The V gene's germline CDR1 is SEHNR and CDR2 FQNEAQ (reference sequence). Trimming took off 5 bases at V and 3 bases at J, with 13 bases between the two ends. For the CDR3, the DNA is TGTGCCAGCAGCCAATCGGGACTGGACACTGAAGCTTTCTTT. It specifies CASSQSGLDTEAFF.

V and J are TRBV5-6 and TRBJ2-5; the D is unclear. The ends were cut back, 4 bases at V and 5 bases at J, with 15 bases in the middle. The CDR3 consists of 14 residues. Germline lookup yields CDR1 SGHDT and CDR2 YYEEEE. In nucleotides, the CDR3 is TGTGCCAGCAGCCCCCGTGGGCCGTGGGAGACCCAGTACTTC. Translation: CASSPRGPWETQYF.

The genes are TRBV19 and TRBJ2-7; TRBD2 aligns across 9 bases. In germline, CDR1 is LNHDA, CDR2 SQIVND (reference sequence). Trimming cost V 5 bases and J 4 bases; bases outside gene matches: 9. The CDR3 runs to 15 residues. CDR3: CASSEAGGPPYEQYF. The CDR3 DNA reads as TGTGCCAGTAGTGAGGCGGGGGGGCCCCCTTACGAGCAGTACTTC.

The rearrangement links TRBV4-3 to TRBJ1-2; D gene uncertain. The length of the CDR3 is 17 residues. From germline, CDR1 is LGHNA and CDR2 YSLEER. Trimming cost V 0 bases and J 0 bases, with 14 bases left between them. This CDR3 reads CASSQERAVGSNYGYTF. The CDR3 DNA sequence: TGCGCCAGCAGCCAAGAGAGGGCGGTCGGATCTAACTATGGCTACACCTTC.

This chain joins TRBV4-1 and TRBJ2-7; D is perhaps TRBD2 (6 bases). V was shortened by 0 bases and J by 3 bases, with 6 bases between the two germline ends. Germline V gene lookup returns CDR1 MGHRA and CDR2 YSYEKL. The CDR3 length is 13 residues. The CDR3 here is CASSQETSYEQYF. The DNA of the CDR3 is TGCGCCAGCAGCCAAGAGACTAGCTACGAGCAGTACTTC.

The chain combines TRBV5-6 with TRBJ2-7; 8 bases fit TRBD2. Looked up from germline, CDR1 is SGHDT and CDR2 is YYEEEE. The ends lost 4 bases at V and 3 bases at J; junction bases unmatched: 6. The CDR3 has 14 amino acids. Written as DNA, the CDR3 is TGTGCCAGCAGCGCACTAGCGGCATTCTACGAGCAGTACTTC. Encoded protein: CASSALAAFYEQYF.

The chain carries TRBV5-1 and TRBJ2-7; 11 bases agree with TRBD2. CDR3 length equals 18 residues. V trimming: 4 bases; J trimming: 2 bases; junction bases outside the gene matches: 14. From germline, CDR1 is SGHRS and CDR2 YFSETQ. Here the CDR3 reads CASSLGLAAFALTYEQYF. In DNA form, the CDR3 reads TGCGCCAGCAGCCTGGGACTAGCGGCCTTCGCACTTACCTACGAGCAGTACTTC.

CDR3 residues: CASTRSGGETQYF. In DNA form, the CDR3 reads TGTGCCAGCACCCGGAGTGGGGGGGAGACCCAGTACTTC. The gene calls are TRBV27 and TRBJ2-5; TRBD2 might be the D (6 bases). The CDR3 is made up of 13 amino acids. Germline lookup yields CDR1 MNHEY and CDR2 SMNVEV (reference sequence). V shed 7 bases and J shed 5 bases, with 14 bases lying between them.

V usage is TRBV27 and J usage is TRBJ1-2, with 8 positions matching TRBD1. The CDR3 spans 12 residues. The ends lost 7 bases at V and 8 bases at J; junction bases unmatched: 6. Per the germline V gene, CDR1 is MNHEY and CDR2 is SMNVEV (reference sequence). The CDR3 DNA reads TGTGCCAGCACCTCAGGGGGCTTGGGCTACACCTTC. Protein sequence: CASTSGGLGYTF.

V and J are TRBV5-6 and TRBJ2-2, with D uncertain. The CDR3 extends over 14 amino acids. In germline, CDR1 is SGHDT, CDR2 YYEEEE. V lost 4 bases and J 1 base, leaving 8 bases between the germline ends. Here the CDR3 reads CASSTQENTGELFF. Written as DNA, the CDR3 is TGTGCCAGCAGCACGCAGGAGAACACCGGGGAGCTGTTTTTT. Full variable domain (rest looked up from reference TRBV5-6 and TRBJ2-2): DAGVTQSPTHLIKTRGQQVTLRCSPKSGHDTVSWYQQALGQGPQFIFQYYEEEERQRGNFPDRFSGHQFPNYSSELNVNALLLGDSALYLCASSTQENTGELFFGEGSRLTVL.

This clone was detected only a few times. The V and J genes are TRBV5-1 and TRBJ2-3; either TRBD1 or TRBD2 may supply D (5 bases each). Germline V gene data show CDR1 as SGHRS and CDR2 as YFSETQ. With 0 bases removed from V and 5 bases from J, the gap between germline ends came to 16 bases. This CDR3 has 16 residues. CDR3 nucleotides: TGCGCCAGCAGCTTGGGGGTCCCCAATGGGGGAGATACGCAGTATTTT. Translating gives CASSLGVPNGGDTQYF.

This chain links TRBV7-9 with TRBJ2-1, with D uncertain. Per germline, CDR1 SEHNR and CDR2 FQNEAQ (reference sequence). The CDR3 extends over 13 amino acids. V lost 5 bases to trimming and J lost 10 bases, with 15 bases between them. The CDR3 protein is CASSPSPQVEQFF. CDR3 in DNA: TGTGCCAGCAGCCCTAGTCCCCAAGTAGAGCAGTTCTTC.

CDR3 residues: CASSQGLADTYEQYF. The CDR3 DNA reads TGTGCCAGCTCTCAAGGACTAGCGGATACCTACGAGCAGTACTTC. The chain is built from TRBV18 and TRBJ2-7; 10 nucleotides line up with TRBD2. The CDR3 runs to 15 residues. The ends lost 6 bases at V and 2 bases at J; junction bases unmatched: 7. CDR1 is KGHSH and CDR2 is LQKENI in the germline V gene. The full variable domain, in which reference TRBV18 and TRBJ2-7 provide the parts outside the CDR3, is NAGVMQNPRHLVRRRGQEARLRCSPMKGHSHVYWYRQLPEEGLKFMVYLQKENIIDESGMPKERFSAEFPKEGPSILRIQQVVRGDSAAYFCASSQGLADTYEQYFGPGTRLTVT.

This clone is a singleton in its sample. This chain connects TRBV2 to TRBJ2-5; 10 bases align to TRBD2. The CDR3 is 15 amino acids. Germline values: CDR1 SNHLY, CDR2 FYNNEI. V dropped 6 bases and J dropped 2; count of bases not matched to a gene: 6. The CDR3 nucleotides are TGTGCCAGCAGCATACTAGCGGGGATTCAAGAGACCCAGTACTTC. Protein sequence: CASSILAGIQETQYF.

The CDR3 bases are TGTGCCAGCACCCCAGGGGCAGACGGTAGAATGACTAAGGACACCGGGGAGCTGTTTTTT. Its protein is CASTPGADGRMTKDTGELFF. The chain joins TRBV28 to TRBJ2-2; a weak D match, TRBD1 (6 bases). CDR3 size: 20 residues. V was shortened by 7 bases and J by 3 bases, with 30 bases between the two germline ends. CDR1 is MDHEN and CDR2 is SYDVKM in the germline V gene. The complete variable domain, with remaining parts taken from reference TRBV28 and TRBJ2-2, reads DVKVTQSSRYLVKRTGEKVFLECVQDMDHENMFWYRQDPGLGLRLIYFSYDVKMKEKGDIPEGYSVSREKKERFSLILESASTNQTSMYLCASTPGADGRMTKDTGELFFGEGSRLTVL.

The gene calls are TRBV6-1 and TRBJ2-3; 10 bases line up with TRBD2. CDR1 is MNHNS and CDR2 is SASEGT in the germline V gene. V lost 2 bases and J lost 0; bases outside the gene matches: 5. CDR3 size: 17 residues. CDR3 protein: CASSEFGLADSTDTQYF. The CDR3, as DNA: TGTGCCAGCAGTGAATTTGGACTAGCGGATAGCACAGATACGCAGTATTTT.

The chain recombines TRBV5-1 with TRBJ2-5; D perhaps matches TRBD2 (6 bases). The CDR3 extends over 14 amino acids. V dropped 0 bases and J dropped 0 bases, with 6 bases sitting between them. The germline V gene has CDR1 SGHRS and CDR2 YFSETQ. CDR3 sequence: CASSLVADQETQYF. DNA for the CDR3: TGCGCCAGCAGCTTGGTAGCGGACCAAGAGACCCAGTACTTC.

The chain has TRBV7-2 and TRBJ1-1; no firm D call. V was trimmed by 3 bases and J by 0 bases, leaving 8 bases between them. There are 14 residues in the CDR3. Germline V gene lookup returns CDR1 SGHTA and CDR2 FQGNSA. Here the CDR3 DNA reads TGTGCCAGCAGCTTTGTCAACATGAACACTGAAGCTTTCTTT. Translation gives CASSFVNMNTEAFF.

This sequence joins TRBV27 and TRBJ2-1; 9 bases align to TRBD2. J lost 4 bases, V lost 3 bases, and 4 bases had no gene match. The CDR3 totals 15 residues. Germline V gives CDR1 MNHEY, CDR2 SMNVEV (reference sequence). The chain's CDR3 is CASSLDTSGYNEQFF. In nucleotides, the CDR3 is TGTGCCAGCAGTTTGGATACTAGCGGGTACAATGAGCAGTTCTTC.

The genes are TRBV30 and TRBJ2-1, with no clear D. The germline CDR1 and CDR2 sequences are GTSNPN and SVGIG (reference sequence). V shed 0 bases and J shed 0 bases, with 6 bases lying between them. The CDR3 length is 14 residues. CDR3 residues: CAWSVGYSYNEQFF. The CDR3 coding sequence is TGTGCCTGGAGTGTTGGTTACTCCTACAATGAGCAGTTCTTC. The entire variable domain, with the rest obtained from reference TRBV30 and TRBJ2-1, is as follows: SQTIHQWPATLVQPVGSPLSLECTVEGTSNPNLYWYRQAAGRGLQLLFYSVGIGQISSEVPQNLSASRPQDRQFILSSKKLLLSDSGFYLCAWSVGYSYNEQFFGPGTRLTVL.

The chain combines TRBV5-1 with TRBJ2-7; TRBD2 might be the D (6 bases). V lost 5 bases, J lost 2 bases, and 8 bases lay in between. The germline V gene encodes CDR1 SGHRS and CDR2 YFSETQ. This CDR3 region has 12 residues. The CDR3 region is CASREGAYEQYF. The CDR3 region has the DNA TGCGCCAGCAGGGAGGGAGCCTACGAGCAGTACTTC.